The 22 T cell receptor beta chains in this list originate from one sample, sequenced in a study of OX40 agonist ivuxolimab in advanced cancers. Sequenced by immunoSEQ multiplex PCR; TCRdb stores in-frame clones only, minus some. The sample records 14,000 or so clones, over 75% being singletons. Sequencing used CD4+ or CD8+ T cells sorted from blood, obtained in a trial of the OX40 agonist ivuxolimab. The origin of the receptors is an adult with an advanced solid tumor such as melanoma, head and neck, liver or kidney cancer.

The chain carries TRBV7-2 and TRBJ2-1; TRBD2 aligns across 8 bases. With 5 bases clipped from V and 0 bases from J, the junction kept 3 bases outside the gene matches. There are 15 residues in the CDR3. Germline CDR1 and CDR2: SGHTA and FQGNSA. CDR3 region: CASSPGGLSYNEQFF. As DNA, the CDR3 is TGTGCCAGCAGCCCGGGAGGGCTCTCCTACAATGAGCAGTTCTTC. The entire variable domain, with the rest obtained from reference TRBV7-2 and TRBJ2-1, is as follows: GAGVSQSPSNKVTEKGKDVELRCDPISGHTALYWYRQSLGQGLEFLIYFQGNSAPDKSGLPSDRFSAERTGGSVSTLTIQRTQQEDSAVYLCASSPGGLSYNEQFFGPGTRLTVL.

The V call is TRBV25-1, the J call TRBJ1-1, with 8 nucleotides matching TRBD1. V shed 5 bases and J 11 bases; nucleotides not matched to a gene: 4. Germline lookup yields CDR1 MGHDK and CDR2 SYGVNS. CDR3 length: 11 amino acids. The CDR3 DNA follows: TGTGCCAGCAGTCGGACAGGGAGGGCTTTCTTT. Residues: CASSRTGRAFF.

The chain joins TRBV5-6 to TRBJ1-1; a weak D match, TRBD1 (5 bases). CDR3 length: 14 residues. V lost 4 bases and J lost 2, with 12 bases in between. Looked up from germline, CDR1 is SGHDT and CDR2 is YYEEEE. The DNA for the CDR3 is TGTGCCAGCAGCCCCCAGGGAGATAACACTGAAGCTTTCTTT. Its protein is CASSPQGDNTEAFF.

V gene TRBV29-1 combines with J gene TRBJ2-1; perhaps TRBD2 as D (6 bases). V shed 2 bases and J shed 3 bases, with 11 bases lying between them. Germline CDR1 is SQVTM and CDR2 is ANQGSEA. This CDR3 contains 14 residues. The CDR3 bases are TGCAGCGTTGAACCGGGAGCCTACTACAATGAGCAGTTCTTC. Translated: CSVEPGAYYNEQFF.

This chain uses TRBV9 with TRBJ1-1; D is perhaps TRBD1 (5 bases). The CDR3 extends over 14 amino acids. V was cut by 0 bases and J by 4 bases, with 10 bases left in between. Germline V lookup: CDR1 SGDLS, CDR2 YYNGEE. CDR3 sequence (DNA): TGTGCCAGCAGCGTAGAAGGGGAGGGCACTGAAGCTTTCTTT. It yields the protein CASSVEGEGTEAFF.

J is TRBJ1-1 and V is TRBV15; no clear D gene. V gave up 0 bases and J gave up 0 bases, with 5 bases separating them. Per the germline V gene, CDR1 is LNHNV and CDR2 is YYDKDF (reference sequence). The length of the CDR3 is 14 residues. The DNA of the CDR3 is TGTGCCACCAGCAGAGATGGAGTGAACACTGAAGCTTTCTTT. This encodes CATSRDGVNTEAFF.

This chain joins TRBV6-4 and TRBJ2-1; 8 bases align to TRBD1. CDR1 and CDR2 (germline): MRHNA, SNTAGT. After removal of 4 bases from V and 8 bases from J, the junction contained 10 bases not matched to a gene. The CDR3 extends over 15 amino acids. Here the CDR3 DNA reads TGTGCCAGCAGTGTCCTCGGGACAGGAGTCCATGAGCAGTTCTTC. It translates to CASSVLGTGVHEQFF.

The chain joins TRBV30 to TRBJ2-5; D is ambiguous. The DNA end is a closer match to TRBJ2-7, so the J assignment may be wrong. This CDR3 is 11 amino acids long. Germline V gives CDR1 GTSNPN, CDR2 SVGIG (reference sequence). The CDR3 DNA reads TGTGCCCTGGCTCGTACTGGCGAGCAGTACTTC. Amino acid sequence: CALARTGEQYF.

The rearrangement joins TRBV10-1 to TRBJ2-1; possibly TRBD2 for D (6 bases). Germline V gene sequence: CDR1 WNHNN, CDR2 SYGVQD (reference sequence). The CDR3 loop spans 16 amino acids. Trimming left V 1 base short and J 4 bases short, with 14 bases between. The CDR3 coding sequence is TGCGCCAGCAGTGAGTTCCCAAGGGGAGGTTACAATGAGCAGTTCTTC. Translation gives CASSEFPRGGYNEQFF.

This clone was seen just once. J is TRBJ2-1 and V is TRBV2; 10 bases fit TRBD2. J was trimmed by 10 bases and V by 1 base; bases with no gene match: 10. This CDR3 spans 16 amino acids. In germline, CDR1 is SNHLY, CDR2 FYNNEI. CDR3 protein: CASSEEASGGLTEQFF. CDR3 bases: TGTGCCAGCAGTGAAGAAGCTAGCGGGGGCCTTACGGAGCAGTTCTTC.

The genes are TRBV11-2 and TRBJ1-2; no clear D. Trimming shortened V by 5 bases and J by 5 bases, and 18 bases separated the two germline ends. This CDR3 is built from 15 residues. Germline V CDR1 and CDR2: SGHAT, FQNNGV. CDR3 sequence reads: CASSRFTRDNYGYTF. CDR3 sequence (DNA): TGTGCCAGCAGCCGGTTTACGAGGGATAATTATGGCTACACCTTC.

The chain uses TRBV5-1 and TRBJ2-2; 8 nucleotides align to TRBD2. The germline V gene has CDR1 SGHRS and CDR2 YFSETQ. Trimming at V came to 0 bases and at J to 0 bases, leaving 16 bases not matched to a gene. The CDR3 runs 21 residues. In DNA, the CDR3 is TGCGCCAGCAGCTTGGGATTTATGGTTAGCGGGACTTACACGAACACCGGGGAGCTGTTTTTT. It encodes CASSLGFMVSGTYTNTGELFF. The variable domain in full, with the rest retrieved from reference TRBV5-1 and TRBJ2-2, is KAGVTQTPRYLIKTRGQQVTLSCSPISGHRSVSWYQQTPGQGLQFLFEYFSETQRNKGNFPGRFSGRQFSNSRSEMNVSTLELGDSALYLCASSLGFMVSGTYTNTGELFFGEGSRLTVL.

V is TRBV21-1 and J is TRBJ2-1; TRBD1, the table's D call, lacks a check against the DNA. TRBV21-1 is termed a pseudogene. The CDR3 totals 13 residues. The CDR3 spells CASSRTAHGEQFF. In DNA form, the CDR3 reads TGTGCCAGCAGCAGGACAGCGCACGGTGAGCAGTTCTTC.

This clone has a handful of counts. This rearrangement joins TRBV5-1 to TRBJ1-2, with 9 nucleotides matching TRBD1. From germline, CDR1 is SGHRS and CDR2 YFSETQ. V trimming: 0 bases; J trimming: 3 bases; junction bases outside the gene matches: 9. This CDR3 has 17 amino acids. CDR3 protein: CASSLGDRALGDYGYTF. The DNA for the CDR3 is TGCGCCAGCAGCTTGGGGGACAGGGCTCTGGGTGACTATGGCTACACCTTC.

The chain recombines TRBV6-5 with TRBJ2-1; 10 bases map to TRBD1. The CDR3 is 14 amino acids. CDR1 is MNHEY and CDR2 is SVGAGI in the germline V gene. V shed 5 bases, J shed 10 bases, and the junction held 8 bases outside the gene matches. The CDR3 loop reads CASSRTGGLGEQFF. As DNA, the CDR3 is TGTGCCAGCAGTAGGACAGGGGGACTAGGGGAGCAGTTCTTC.

This clone was seen a handful of times. This rearrangement joins TRBV28 to TRBJ2-7; a weak D match, TRBD1 (7 bases). Germline loops: CDR1 MDHEN, CDR2 SYDVKM. The length of the CDR3 is 15 residues. V was trimmed by 3 bases and J by 5 bases, leaving 17 bases between them. CDR3 sequence reads: CASSLGRRGVDEQYF. In nucleotides, the CDR3 is TGTGCCAGCAGTTTGGGGCGCAGGGGGGTCGACGAGCAGTACTTC. Full variable domain (outside the CDR3, taken from reference TRBV28 and TRBJ2-7): DVKVTQSSRYLVKRTGEKVFLECVQDMDHENMFWYRQDPGLGLRLIYFSYDVKMKEKGDIPEGYSVSREKKERFSLILESASTNQTSMYLCASSLGRRGVDEQYFGPGTRLTVT.

The V call is TRBV6-5, the J call TRBJ2-7; 7 bases map to TRBD2. V dropped 5 bases and J dropped 3; count of bases not matched to a gene: 10. The length of the CDR3 is 15 residues. The germline V gene encodes CDR1 MNHEY and CDR2 SVGAGI. Here the CDR3 DNA reads TGTGCCAGCAGTCCTACCCTAGCGGCAGACTACGAGCAGTACTTC. Protein: CASSPTLAADYEQYF.

The rearrangement links TRBV29-1 to TRBJ2-7, with 12 bases lining up with TRBD1. Germline V lookup: CDR1 SQVTM, CDR2 ANQGSEA. The trim removed 7 bases at V and 9 bases at J, leaving 10 bases unmatched. The CDR3 runs 13 residues. CDR3 sequence reads: CSARDRGHYTQYF. CDR3 nucleotides: TGCAGCGCCCGGGACAGGGGGCACTATACGCAGTACTTC.

The V call is TRBV10-2, the J call TRBJ1-2, with 11 bases lining up with TRBD1. The CDR3 has 16 residues. V trimming: 7 bases; J trimming: 5 bases; junction bases outside the gene matches: 12. CDR1 WSHSY and CDR2 SAAADI come from the germline V gene. The CDR3: CASTPGTGGQWYGYTF. CDR3 sequence (DNA): TGCGCCAGCACCCCAGGGACAGGGGGTCAGTGGTATGGCTACACCTTC.

This chain links TRBV11-3 with TRBJ2-2; 7 nucleotides line up with TRBD1. CDR3 length: 15 residues. CDR1 is SGHNT and CDR2 is YENEEA in the germline V gene. After removal of 5 bases from V and 3 bases from J, the junction contained 6 bases not matched to a gene. For the CDR3, the DNA is TGTGCCAGCAGCCTAACAGGGGACCACACCGGGGAGCTGTTTTTT. Its translation is CASSLTGDHTGELFF.

The chain is built from TRBV11-3 and TRBJ2-1; 13 bases are a match to TRBD2. The CDR3 extends over 15 amino acids. CDR1 and CDR2 (germline): SGHNT, YENEEA. With 4 bases clipped from V and 8 bases from J, the junction kept 5 bases outside the gene matches. The CDR3 sequence: CASSSTSGRGYEQFF. The CDR3 DNA sequence: TGTGCCAGCAGCTCCACTAGCGGGAGGGGCTATGAGCAGTTCTTC.

In this sample, this clone turned up once. The rearrangement links TRBV19 to TRBJ2-5; D possibly uses TRBD1 or TRBD2 (5 bases each). The ends were cut back, 5 bases at V and 7 bases at J, with 11 bases in the middle. CDR1 and CDR2 from the germline V gene are LNHDA and SQIVND (reference sequence). CDR3 length: 12 amino acids. CDR3 sequence (DNA): TGTGCCAGTAGTGGGACCCAGGTGACCCAGTACTTC. Its protein is CASSGTQVTQYF.